This T cell receptor beta chain was sequenced in a study of blood T cells in healthy people across ages. Sample-barcoded 5' priming and a J-beta primer mix drove a second PCR of about 6 to 12 cycles. TCRdb recomputed calls from the 5' RACE reads with MiXCR, one row per CDR3 protein. Found here are about 1.8 million distinct CDR3 sequences, around half of them singletons; the top ten hold roughly 2.1%. V gave up 5 bases and J gave up 5 bases, with 11 bases separating them. Germline V gene sequence: CDR1 SGHTA, CDR2 FQGNSA. The CDR3 has 13 amino acids. This TCR was sampled from a woman in her thirties or forties in good health. V is TRBV7-2 and J is TRBJ2-3; D is ambiguous. Sequenced material: blood. The CDR3 spells CASSRPWGDTQYF. Here the CDR3 DNA reads TGTGCCAGCAGCCGCCCGTGGGGAGATACGCAGTATTTT.